Listed below are T cell receptor beta chains from one sample, sequenced in a study of low-dose radiotherapy and immunotherapy resistance in tumors. TCRdb ran MiXCR on the reads and lists one entry per CDR3 protein. This table holds approximately 90,000 distinct CDR3 sequences, 9.4% found once. The starting material was PBMCs, obtained before treatment. These receptors originate from a male donor with prostate cancer. The CDR3 runs from the conserved cysteine through the conserved F or W. D genes are given only for firm matches. Clone size appears in some rows only: once, few, many, or a class for an expanded clone.

size	V	J	D	CDR3	DNA
many	TRBV20-1	TRBJ2-5	TRBD1	CSARDLTGLEETQYF	TGCAGTGCTAGAGACCTGACAGGGTTGGAAGAGACCCAGTACTTC
.	TRBV28	TRBJ2-7	TRBD1	CAGSKWGTGGRDEQYF	TGTGCCGGCAGTAAGTGGGGGACAGGGGGCCGCGACGAGCAGTACTTC
many	TRBV5-1	TRBJ1-4	TRBD1	CASSSSGTGHTANEKLFF	TGCGCCAGCAGCTCGAGCGGGACAGGGCACACCGCTAATGAAAAACTGTTTTTT
many	TRBV14	TRBJ2-1	TRBD2	CASSGLAGRSYNEQFF	TGTGCCAGCAGCGGACTAGCGGGACGGTCCTACAATGAGCAGTTCTTC
many	TRBV7-6	TRBJ2-1	.	CASSPLRYNEQFF	TGTGCCAGCAGCCCCCTACGCTACAATGAGCAGTTCTTC
many	TRBV4-2	TRBJ2-1	TRBD2	CASSQERAGDGEQFF	TGTGCCAGCAGCCAAGAACGAGCGGGAGACGGGGAGCAGTTCTTC
many	TRBV5-1	TRBJ2-7	TRBD1	CASSPGQGGAPAQYF	TGCGCCAGCAGCCCCGGACAGGGGGGAGCTCCCGCGCAGTACTTC
many	TRBV5-1	TRBJ2-7	.	CASSLAQGEQYF	TGCGCCAGCAGCTTGGCGCAGGGCGAGCAGTACTTC
few	TRBV20-1	TRBJ2-1	TRBD2	CSASYGLAGESQQFF	TGCAGTGCTAGTTACGGACTAGCGGGAGAATCCCAGCAGTTCTTC
many	TRBV24-1	TRBJ2-1	.	CATSDEGREYNEQFF	TGTGCCACCAGTGATGAGGGCAGGGAATACAATGAGCAGTTCTTC
many	TRBV30	TRBJ2-7	.	CACLRGSSSYEQYF	TGTGCCTGCCTCCGCGGGTCGAGCTCCTACGAGCAGTACTTC
.	TRBV6-8	TRBJ2-2	.	CASRGQGARNGELFFF	.
many	TRBV29-1	TRBJ1-1	.	CSVDGLNTEAFF	TGCAGCGTTGACGGGCTCAACACTGAAGCTTTCTTT
many	TRBV28	TRBJ1-2	.	CAGAARDAYGYTF	TGTGCCGGCGCAGCAAGGGATGCCTATGGCTACACCTTC
many	TRBV19	TRBJ1-1	.	CATAGQGGTEAFF	TGTGCCACGGCTGGGCAGGGAGGCACTGAAGCTTTCTTT
many	TRBV5-4	TRBJ1-1	.	CASSLEGLNTEAFF	TGTGCCAGCAGCCTGGAGGGGTTGAACACTGAAGCTTTCTTT
many	TRBV28	TRBJ1-6	TRBD1	CASRTGVDSPLHF	TGTGCCAGCAGAACAGGGGTCGACTCACCCCTCCACTTT
few	TRBV19	TRBJ2-1	.	CASSIDLASELNEQFF	TGTGCCAGTAGTATAGATCTGGCTAGCGAGCTGAATGAGCAGTTCTTC
many	TRBV4-2	TRBJ2-2	TRBD2	CASSLGLAGGATGELFF	TGTGCCAGCAGCTTGGGACTAGCGGGAGGAGCCACCGGGGAGCTGTTTTTT
many	TRBV4-1	TRBJ2-7	.	CASSPLRREESYEQYF	TGCGCCAGCAGCCCCTTAAGAAGGGAGGAAAGCTACGAGCAGTACTTC